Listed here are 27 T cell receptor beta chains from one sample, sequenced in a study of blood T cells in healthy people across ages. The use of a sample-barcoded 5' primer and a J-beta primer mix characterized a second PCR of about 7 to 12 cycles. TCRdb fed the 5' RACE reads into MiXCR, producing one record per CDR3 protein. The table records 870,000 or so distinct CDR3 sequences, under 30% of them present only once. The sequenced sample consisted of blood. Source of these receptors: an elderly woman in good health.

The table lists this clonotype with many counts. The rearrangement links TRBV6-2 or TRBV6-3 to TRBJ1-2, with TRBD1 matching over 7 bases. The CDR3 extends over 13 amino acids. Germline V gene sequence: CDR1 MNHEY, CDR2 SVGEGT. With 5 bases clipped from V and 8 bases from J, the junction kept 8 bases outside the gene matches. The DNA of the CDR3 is TGTGCCAGCAGTAACCTACAGGGGACAGGCTACACCTTC. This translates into CASSNLQGTGYTF.

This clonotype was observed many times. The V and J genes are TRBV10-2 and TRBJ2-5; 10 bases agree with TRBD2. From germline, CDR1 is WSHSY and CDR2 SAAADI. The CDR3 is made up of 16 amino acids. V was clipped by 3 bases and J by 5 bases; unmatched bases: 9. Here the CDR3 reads CASSDRAGGPKETQYF. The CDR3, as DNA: TGCGCCAGCAGTGACCGAGCGGGGGGGCCGAAGGAGACCCAGTACTTC.

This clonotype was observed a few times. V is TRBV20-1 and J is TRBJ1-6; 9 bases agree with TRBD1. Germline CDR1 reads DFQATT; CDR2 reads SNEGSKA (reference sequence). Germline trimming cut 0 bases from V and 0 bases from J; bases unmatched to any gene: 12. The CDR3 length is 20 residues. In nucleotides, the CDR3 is TGCAGTGCTAGAGATGGACAGGGGCCCCTGGGGAGCTCCTATAATTCACCCCTCCACTTT. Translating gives CSARDGQGPLGSSYNSPLHF.

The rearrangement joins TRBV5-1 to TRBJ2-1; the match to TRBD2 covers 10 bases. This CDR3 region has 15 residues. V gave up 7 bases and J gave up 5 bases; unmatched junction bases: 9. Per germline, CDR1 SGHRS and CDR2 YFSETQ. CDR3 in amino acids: CASSILAGANNEQFF. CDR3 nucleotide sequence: TGCGCCAGCTCGATCCTAGCGGGAGCGAACAATGAGCAGTTCTTC.

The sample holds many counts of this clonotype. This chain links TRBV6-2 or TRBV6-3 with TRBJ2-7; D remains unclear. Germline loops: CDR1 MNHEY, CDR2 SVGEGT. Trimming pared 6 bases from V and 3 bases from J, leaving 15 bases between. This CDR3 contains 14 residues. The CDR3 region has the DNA TGTGCCAGCAGGCCGAGTGGTCCTAGCTACGAGCAGTACTTC. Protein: CASRPSGPSYEQYF.

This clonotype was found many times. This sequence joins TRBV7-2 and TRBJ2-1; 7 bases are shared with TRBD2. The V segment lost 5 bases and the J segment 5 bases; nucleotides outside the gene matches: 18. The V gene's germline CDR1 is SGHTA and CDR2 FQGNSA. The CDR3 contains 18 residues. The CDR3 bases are TGTGCCAGCAGCCCGAAAGTTTCCGGGACTACCCCCCACAATGAGCAGTTCTTC. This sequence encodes CASSPKVSGTTPHNEQFF.

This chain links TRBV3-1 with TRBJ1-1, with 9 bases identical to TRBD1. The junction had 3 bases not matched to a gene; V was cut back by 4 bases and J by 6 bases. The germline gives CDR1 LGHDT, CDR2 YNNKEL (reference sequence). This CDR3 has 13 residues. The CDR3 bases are TGTGCCAGCAGCCTTCGGACAGGGGCTGAAGCTTTCTTT. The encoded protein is CASSLRTGAEAFF.

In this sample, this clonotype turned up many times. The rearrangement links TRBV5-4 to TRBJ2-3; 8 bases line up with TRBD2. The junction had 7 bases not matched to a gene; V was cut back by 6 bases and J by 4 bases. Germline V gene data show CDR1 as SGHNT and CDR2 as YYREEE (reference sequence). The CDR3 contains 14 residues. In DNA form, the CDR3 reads TGTGCCAGCACATCCAGCGGGGGAGCAGATACGCAGTATTTT. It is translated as CASTSSGGADTQYF.

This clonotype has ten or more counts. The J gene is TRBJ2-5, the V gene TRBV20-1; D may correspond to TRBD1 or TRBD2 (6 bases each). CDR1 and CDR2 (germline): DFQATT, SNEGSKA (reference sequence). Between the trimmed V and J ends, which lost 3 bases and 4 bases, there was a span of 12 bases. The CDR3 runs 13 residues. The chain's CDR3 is CSARSGAGETQYF. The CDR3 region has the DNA TGCAGTGCTAGGTCGGGGGCAGGAGAGACCCAGTACTTC.

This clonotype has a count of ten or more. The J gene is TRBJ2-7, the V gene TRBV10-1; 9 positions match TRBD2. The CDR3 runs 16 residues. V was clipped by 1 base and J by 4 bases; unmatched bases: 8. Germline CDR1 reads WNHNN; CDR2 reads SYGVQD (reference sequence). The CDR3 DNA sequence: TGCGCCAGCAGTGAGTTGACGGGACTAGCAGTATACGAGCAGTACTTC. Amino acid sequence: CASSELTGLAVYEQYF.

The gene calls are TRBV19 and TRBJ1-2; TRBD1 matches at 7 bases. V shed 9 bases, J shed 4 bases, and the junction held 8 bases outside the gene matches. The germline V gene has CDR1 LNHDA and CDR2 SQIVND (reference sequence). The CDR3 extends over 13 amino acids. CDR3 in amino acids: CASQNSGGYGYTF. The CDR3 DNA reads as TGTGCCAGCCAAAACTCAGGGGGCTATGGCTACACCTTC. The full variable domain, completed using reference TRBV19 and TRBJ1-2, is DGGITQSPKYLFRKEGQNVTLSCEQNLNHDAMYWYRQDPGQGLRLIYYSQIVNDFQKGDIAEGYSVSREKKESFPLTVTSAQKNPTAFYLCASQNSGGYGYTFGSGTRLTVV.

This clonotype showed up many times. CDR3 DNA sequence: TGCAGTGCACCTCAAGGGGCAGGCGGCTATGGCTACACCTTC. It encodes CSAPQGAGGYGYTF. The chain has TRBV20-1 and TRBJ1-2; D is perhaps TRBD1 (5 bases). Germline assignment: CDR1 DFQATT and CDR2 SNEGSKA (reference sequence). The ends were cut back, 6 bases at V and 4 bases at J, with 18 bases in the middle. This CDR3 is built from 14 residues.

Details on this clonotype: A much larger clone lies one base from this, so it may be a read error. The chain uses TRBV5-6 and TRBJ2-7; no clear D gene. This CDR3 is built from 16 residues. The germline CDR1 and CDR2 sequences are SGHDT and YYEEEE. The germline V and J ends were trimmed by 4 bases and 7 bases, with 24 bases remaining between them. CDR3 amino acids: CASSLSISMKRREQYF. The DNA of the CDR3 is TGTGCCAGCAGCCTATCCATCAGTATGAAACGACGGGAGCAGTACTTC.

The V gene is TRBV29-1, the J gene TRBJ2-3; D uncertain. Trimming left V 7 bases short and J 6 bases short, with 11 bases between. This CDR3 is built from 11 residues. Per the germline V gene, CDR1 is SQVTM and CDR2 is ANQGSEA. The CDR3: CSDLTTDTQYF. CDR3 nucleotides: TGCAGCGACCTGACCACGGATACGCAGTATTTT.

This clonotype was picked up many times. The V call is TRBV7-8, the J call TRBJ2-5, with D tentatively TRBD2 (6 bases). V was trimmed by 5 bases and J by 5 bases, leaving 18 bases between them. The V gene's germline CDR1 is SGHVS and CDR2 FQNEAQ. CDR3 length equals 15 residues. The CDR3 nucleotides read TGTGCCAGCAGCGCGTGGCGGGGACCCGGGGAGACCCAGTACTTC. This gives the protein CASSAWRGPGETQYF.

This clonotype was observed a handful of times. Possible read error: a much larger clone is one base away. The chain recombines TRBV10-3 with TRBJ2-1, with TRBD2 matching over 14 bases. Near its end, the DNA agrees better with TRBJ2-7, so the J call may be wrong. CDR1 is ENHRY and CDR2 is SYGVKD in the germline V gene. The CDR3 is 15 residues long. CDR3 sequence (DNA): TGTGCCACCGGACTAGCGGGGGGCTCCTACAATGAGCAGTACTTC. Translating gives CATGLAGGSYNEQYF.

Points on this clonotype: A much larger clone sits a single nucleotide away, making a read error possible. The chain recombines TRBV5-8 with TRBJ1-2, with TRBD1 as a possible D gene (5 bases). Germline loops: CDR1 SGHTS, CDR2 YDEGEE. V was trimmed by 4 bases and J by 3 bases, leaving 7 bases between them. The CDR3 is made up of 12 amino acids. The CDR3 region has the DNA TGTGCCAGCAGCCGGGACGACTATGGCTACACCTTC. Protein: CASSRDDYGYTF.

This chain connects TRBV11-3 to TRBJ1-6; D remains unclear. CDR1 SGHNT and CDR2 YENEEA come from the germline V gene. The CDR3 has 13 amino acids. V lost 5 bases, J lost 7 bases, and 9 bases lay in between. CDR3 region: CASSGNWNSPLHF. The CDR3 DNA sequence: TGTGCCAGCAGCGGGAACTGGAATTCACCCCTCCACTTT.

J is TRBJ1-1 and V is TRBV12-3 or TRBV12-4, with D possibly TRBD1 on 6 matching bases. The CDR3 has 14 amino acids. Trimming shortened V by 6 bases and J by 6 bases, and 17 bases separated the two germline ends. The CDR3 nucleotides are TGTGCCAGCAGCAACCCCAGGGGTTCCCCTGAAGCTTTCTTT. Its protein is CASSNPRGSPEAFF.

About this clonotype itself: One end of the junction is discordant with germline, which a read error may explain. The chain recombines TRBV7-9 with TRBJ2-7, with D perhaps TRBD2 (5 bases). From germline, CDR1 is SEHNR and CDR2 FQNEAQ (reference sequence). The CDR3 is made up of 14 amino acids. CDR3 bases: TGCGCCAGCGCGGCCACATCAGAGGGTTACGAGCAGTACTTC. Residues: CASAATSEGYEQYF. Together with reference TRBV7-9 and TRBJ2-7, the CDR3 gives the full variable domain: DTGVSQNPRHKITKRGQNVTFRCDPISEHNRLYWYRQTLGQGPEFLTYFQNEAQLEKSRLLSDRFSAERPKGSFSTLEIQRTEQGDSAMYLCASAATSEGYEQYFGPGTRLTVT.

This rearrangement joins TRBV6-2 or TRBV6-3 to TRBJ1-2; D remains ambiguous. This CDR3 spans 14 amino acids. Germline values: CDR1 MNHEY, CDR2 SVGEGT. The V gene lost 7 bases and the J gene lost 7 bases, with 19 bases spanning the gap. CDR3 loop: CASIQLGGFGGYTF. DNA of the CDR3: TGTGCCAGCATCCAACTGGGAGGGTTTGGTGGCTACACCTTC.

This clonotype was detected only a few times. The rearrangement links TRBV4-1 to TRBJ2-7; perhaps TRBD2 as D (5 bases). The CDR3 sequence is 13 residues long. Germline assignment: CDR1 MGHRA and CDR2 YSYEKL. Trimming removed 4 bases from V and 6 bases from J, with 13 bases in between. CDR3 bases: TGCGCCAGCAGCCGCCCTGCGGGCTTCGAGCAGTACTTC. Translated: CASSRPAGFEQYF.

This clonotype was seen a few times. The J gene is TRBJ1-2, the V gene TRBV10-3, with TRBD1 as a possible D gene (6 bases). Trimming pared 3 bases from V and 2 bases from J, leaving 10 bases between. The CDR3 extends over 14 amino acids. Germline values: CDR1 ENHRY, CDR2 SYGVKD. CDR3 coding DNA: TGTGCCATCAGTGACGCGGGGGCAAACTATGGCTACACCTTC. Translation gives CAISDAGANYGYTF.

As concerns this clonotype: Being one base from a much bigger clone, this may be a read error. The CDR3 DNA follows: TGTGCCATCAGTGAAAGGCAGCTCTATGGCTACACCTTC. Protein sequence: CAISERQLYGYTF. V and J are TRBV10-3 and TRBJ1-2; D is ambiguous. Germline CDR1 is ENHRY and CDR2 is SYGVKD. This CDR3 is 13 amino acids long. V shed 3 bases and J shed 4 bases, with 9 bases lying between them.

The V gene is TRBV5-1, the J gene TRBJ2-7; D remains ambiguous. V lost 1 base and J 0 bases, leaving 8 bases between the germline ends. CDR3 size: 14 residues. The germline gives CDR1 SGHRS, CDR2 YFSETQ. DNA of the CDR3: TGCGCCAGCAGCTTGTCTCGCACCTCCTACGAGCAGTACTTC. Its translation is CASSLSRTSYEQYF.

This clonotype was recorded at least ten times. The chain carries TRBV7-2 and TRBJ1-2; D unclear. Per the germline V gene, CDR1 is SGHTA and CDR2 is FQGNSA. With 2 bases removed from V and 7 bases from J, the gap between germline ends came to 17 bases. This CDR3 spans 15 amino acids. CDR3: CASSLIPQASAGYTF. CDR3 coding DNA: TGTGCCAGCAGCTTAATTCCCCAGGCCTCCGCTGGCTACACCTTC.

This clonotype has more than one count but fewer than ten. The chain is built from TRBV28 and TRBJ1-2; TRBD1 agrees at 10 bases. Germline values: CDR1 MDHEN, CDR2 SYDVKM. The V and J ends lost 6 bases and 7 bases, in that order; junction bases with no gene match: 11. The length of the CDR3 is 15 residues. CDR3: CASSQGVGQGLGYTF. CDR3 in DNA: TGTGCCAGCAGCCAAGGGGTGGGACAGGGGCTTGGCTACACCTTC.